This paragraph covers one T cell receptor (beta chain) sequence. Its antigen is undetermined. This specimen includes other DNA sequences encoding the same CDR3. The record originates from a study of cytomegalovirus exposure and HLA in healthy donors. For the study at large: A subsequent analysis stated that the 120 or so validation repertoires were run on the same platform as the roughly 620 first-cohort repertoires.

Study-level points and caveats: CMV antigen specificity of a few CMV-associated chains was confirmed in vitro.

Clones were read by immunoSEQ multiplex PCR, and TCRdb kept only the in-frame ones, dropping some. This sample has roughly 130,000 clones, with 89% found just once. V gave up 0 bases and J gave up 0 bases, with 5 bases separating them. The CDR3 is made up of 14 amino acids. CDR1 and CDR2 (germline): SGDLS, YYNGEE. The source material was PBMCs. This TCR derives from a woman aged 18 to 35 in good health and CMV-seropositive. The V gene is TRBV9, the J gene TRBJ2-3, with a tentative D call TRBD1 (5 bases). CDR3 loop: CASSVGQSTDTQYF. The CDR3 coding sequence is TGTGCCAGCAGCGTAGGACAGAGCACAGATACGCAGTATTTT.